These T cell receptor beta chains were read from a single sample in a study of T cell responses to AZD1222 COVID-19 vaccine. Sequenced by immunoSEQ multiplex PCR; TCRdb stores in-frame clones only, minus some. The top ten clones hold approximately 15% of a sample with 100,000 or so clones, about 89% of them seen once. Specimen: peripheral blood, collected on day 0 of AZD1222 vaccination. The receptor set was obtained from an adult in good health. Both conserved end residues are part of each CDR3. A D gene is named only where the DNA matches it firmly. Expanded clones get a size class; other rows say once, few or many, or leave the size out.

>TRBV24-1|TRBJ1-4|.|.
TGTGCCACCAGTGATCCCTCAAGGGGCGCCGGGGAAAAACTGTTTTTT
CATSDPSRGAGEKLFF
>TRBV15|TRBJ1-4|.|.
TGTGCCACCAGCAGAGATTCTAGCGCGTTTAATGAAAAACTGTTTTTT
CATSRDSSAFNEKLFF
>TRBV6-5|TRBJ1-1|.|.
TGTGCCAGCAGTAACCACTTAGGCACTGAAGCTTTCTTT
CASSNHLGTEAFF
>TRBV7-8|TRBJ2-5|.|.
TGTGCCAGCAGCCTGAGAGGTGGGACCCAGTACTTC
CASSLRGGTQYF
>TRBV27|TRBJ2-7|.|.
TGTGCCAGCAGTCCCGGGACCGGGGGCTACGAGCAGTACTTC
CASSPGTGGYEQYF
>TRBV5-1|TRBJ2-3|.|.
TGCGCCAGCAGCTTGGTTCTCGGACAGAGCACAGATACGCAGTATTTT
CASSLVLGQSTDTQYF
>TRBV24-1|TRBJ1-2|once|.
TGTGCCACCAGTGTGGGGAACTATGGCTACACCTTC
CATSVGNYGYTF
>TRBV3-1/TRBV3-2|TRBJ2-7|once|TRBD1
TGTGCCAGCAGCCGCCCTCAGGGGACAGGGCGGGACGAGCAGTACTTC
CASSRPQGTGRDEQYF
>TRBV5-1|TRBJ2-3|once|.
TGCGCCAGCAGCAACAACCACCGACAGACCCCCAGGACAGATACGCAGTATTTT
CASSNNHRQTPRTDTQYF
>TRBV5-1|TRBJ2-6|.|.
TGCGCCAGCAGCGTGACAGACTACTCTGGGGCCAACGTCCTGACTTTC
CASSVTDYSGANVLTF
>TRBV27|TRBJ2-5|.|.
TGTGCCAGCAGTCAGCAGGGGTACCAAGAGACCCAGTACTTC
CASSQQGYQETQYF
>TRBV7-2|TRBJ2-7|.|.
TGTGCCAGCAGCCAGACACTTACCTACGAGCAGTACTTC
CASSQTLTYEQYF
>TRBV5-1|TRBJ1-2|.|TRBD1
TGCGCCAGCAGCCCAGGGACAGGGTATGGCTACACCTTC
CASSPGTGYGYTF
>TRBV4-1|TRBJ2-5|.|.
TGCGCCAGCAGCCACTCCCCTATCGGACGGATTCAAGAGACCCAGTACTTC
CASSHSPIGRIQETQYF
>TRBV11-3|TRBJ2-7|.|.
TGTGCCAGCACCCTAGACACCTCCTACGAGCAGTACTTC
CASTLDTSYEQYF
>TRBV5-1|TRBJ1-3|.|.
TGCGCCAGCAGCTCAGCTCTCCTGGGAGTCTCTGGAAACACCATATATTTT
CASSSALLGVSGNTIYF
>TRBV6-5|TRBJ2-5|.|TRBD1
TGTGCCAGCGACTCGAGGACAGGGGGACAAGAGACCCAGTACTTC
CASDSRTGGQETQYF
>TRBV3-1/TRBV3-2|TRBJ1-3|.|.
TGTGCCAGCAGCCAAGGACAGCCCAGCTCTGGAAACACCATATATTTT
CASSQGQPSSGNTIYF
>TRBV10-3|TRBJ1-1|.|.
TGTGCCATCAGTGAGCCCGAGGGGGTACGGGCCACTGAAGCTTTCTTT
CAISEPEGVRATEAFF
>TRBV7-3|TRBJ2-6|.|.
TGTGCCAGCAGCCCAACATGGTCCGGGGCCAACGTCCTGACTTTC
CASSPTWSGANVLTF
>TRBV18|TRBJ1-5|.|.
TGTGCCAGCTCACCACCGGCGCAGGCCCAGCCCCAGCATTTT
CASSPPAQAQPQHF
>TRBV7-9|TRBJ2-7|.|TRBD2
TGTGCCAGCAGCTCTGCTAGCGGGAGGGCCTACGAGCAGTACTTC
CASSSASGRAYEQYF
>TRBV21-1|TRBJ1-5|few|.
TGTGCCAGCAGCAAACGCCCCGGGACAGGGAATCAGCCCCAGCATTTT
CASSKRPGTGNQPQHF
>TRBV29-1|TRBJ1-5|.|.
TGCAGCGCCGAAGCATGGGGGGGGCGCGACGGGGTTGGCAATCAGCCCCAGCATTTT
CSAEAWGGRDGVGNQPQHF
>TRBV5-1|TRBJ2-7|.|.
TGCGCCAGCACCGAAGGGGGGACCTACGAGCAGTACTTC
CASTEGGTYEQYF
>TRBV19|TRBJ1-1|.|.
TGTGCCAGTAGGAAGGACACTGAAGCTTTCTTT
CASRKDTEAFF
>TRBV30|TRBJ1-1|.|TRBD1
TGTGCCTGGGACAGGGGGTTGCAGGACACTGAAGCTTTCTTT
CAWDRGLQDTEAFF
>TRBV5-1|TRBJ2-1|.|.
TGCGCCAGCAGCTTCCCAGGCGACAATGAGCAGTTCTTC
CASSFPGDNEQFF
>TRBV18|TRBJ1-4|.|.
TGTGCCAGCTCACCACGACTTCATACGACAGCAGTTAATGAAAAACTGTTTTTT
CASSPRLHTTAVNEKLFF
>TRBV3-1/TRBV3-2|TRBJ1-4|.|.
TGTGCCAGCAGCCAAGCGGGTTCGCGCGAAAAACTGTTTTTT
CASSQAGSREKLFF
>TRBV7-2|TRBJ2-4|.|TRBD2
TGTGCCAGCAGCAACAGCGGGGGGGACATTCAGTACTTC
CASSNSGGDIQYF
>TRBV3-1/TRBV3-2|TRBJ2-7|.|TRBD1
TGTGCCAGCAGTAGACAGGGTGCCTACGAGCAGTACTTC
CASSRQGAYEQYF
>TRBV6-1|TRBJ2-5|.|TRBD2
TGTGCCAGCAGTGAGCAGCGGCGGGGGGCCCACTTC
CASSEQRRGAHF
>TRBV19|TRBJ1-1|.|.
TGTGCCAGTAGGATGACGGGACACAACACTGAAGCTTTCTTT
CASRMTGHNTEAFF
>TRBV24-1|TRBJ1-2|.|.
TGTGCCACCAGTGATGTCGGACAGATCTATGGCTACACCTTC
CATSDVGQIYGYTF
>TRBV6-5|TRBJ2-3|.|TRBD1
TGTGCCAGCAGTTACTCGGGACAGAGGACAGATACGCAGTATTTT
CASSYSGQRTDTQYF
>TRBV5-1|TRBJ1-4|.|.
TGCGCCAGCAGCTTGGCCGTCGGACAAGTGGGTGAAAAACTGTTTTTT
CASSLAVGQVGEKLFF
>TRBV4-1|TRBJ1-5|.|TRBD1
TGCGCCAGCAGCCAATTGGGACAGGGGGCGAATCAGCCCCAGCATTTT
CASSQLGQGANQPQHF
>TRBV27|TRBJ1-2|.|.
TGTGCCAGCAGTTTAAATGTGGGAAACTATGGCTACACCTTC
CASSLNVGNYGYTF